Below are 11 T cell receptor beta chains sequenced from a single sample in a study of OX40 agonist ivuxolimab in advanced cancers. TCRdb keeps only in-frame clones here, not all; method: immunoSEQ multiplex PCR. The sample includes 50,000 to 75,000 clones, 85% to 90% of them seen just once. This material consisted of CD4+ or CD8+ T cells sorted from blood, taken in a trial of the OX40 agonist ivuxolimab. The source is an adult with an advanced solid tumor such as melanoma, head and neck, liver or kidney cancer.

The chain uses TRBV6-6 and TRBJ2-7, with TRBD1 as a possible D gene (6 bases). V gave up 4 bases and J gave up 0 bases, with 13 bases separating them. CDR1 is MNHNY, CDR2 SVGAGI, per germline (reference sequence). The CDR3 is 15 amino acids. CDR3: CASSSGTSGSYEQYF. CDR3 nucleotides: TGTGCCAGCAGTTCCGGGACATCAGGCTCCTACGAGCAGTACTTC.

V is TRBV28 and J is TRBJ2-3; 7 nucleotides match TRBD2. This CDR3 spans 18 amino acids. Trimming cost V 6 bases and J 3 bases; bases outside gene matches: 18. Per the germline V gene, CDR1 is MDHEN and CDR2 is SYDVKM. CDR3 sequence (DNA): TGTGCCAGCAGGGCTAGCGGCCAGAGTATAGGCCCGACAGATACGCAGTATTTT. It encodes CASRASGQSIGPTDTQYF. Full variable domain (remainder filled in from reference TRBV28 and TRBJ2-3): DVKVTQSSRYLVKRTGEKVFLECVQDMDHENMFWYRQDPGLGLRLIYFSYDVKMKEKGDIPEGYSVSREKKERFSLILESASTNQTSMYLCASRASGQSIGPTDTQYFGPGTRLTVL.

V usage is TRBV19 and J usage is TRBJ2-3; a possible D gene is TRBD2 (6 bases). The CDR3 consists of 16 residues. Trimming left V 4 bases short and J 1 base short, with 15 bases between. Germline CDR1 is LNHDA and CDR2 is SQIVND (reference sequence). CDR3 amino acids: CASSRGGGTRTDTQYF. CDR3 DNA sequence: TGTGCCAGTAGTAGGGGTGGCGGGACGCGCACAGATACGCAGTATTTT.

The V call is TRBV5-1, the J call TRBJ2-1; 7 bases align to TRBD1. CDR3 length: 15 residues. Germline CDR1 reads SGHRS; CDR2 reads YFSETQ. V was clipped by 5 bases and J by 7 bases; unmatched bases: 12. CDR3 loop: CASRSRGSGINEQFF. As DNA, the CDR3 is TGCGCCAGCAGGAGCAGGGGGAGTGGGATAAATGAGCAGTTCTTC.

This clone appeared a single time. V usage is TRBV28 and J usage is TRBJ1-5; no clear D gene. Germline CDR1 reads MDHEN; CDR2 reads SYDVKM. Trimming cost V 6 bases and J 3 bases, with 12 bases left between them. The CDR3 totals 14 residues. This chain's CDR3 is CASSPELVNQPQHF. As DNA, the CDR3 is TGTGCCAGCAGCCCCGAACTCGTCAATCAGCCCCAGCATTTT.

The CDR3 here is CASSSRQDSTDTQYF. The CDR3, as DNA: TGTGCCAGCAGCTCCCGACAGGACTCCACAGATACGCAGTATTTT. V and J are TRBV21-1 and TRBJ2-3; TRBD1, the table's D call, was not compared with the DNA. TRBV21-1 is deemed a pseudogene. The length of the CDR3 is 15 residues.

J is TRBJ1-6 and V is TRBV10-3, with 8 bases fitting TRBD1. The germline gives CDR1 ENHRY, CDR2 SYGVKD. The trim removed 6 bases at V and 7 bases at J, leaving 11 bases unmatched. This CDR3 contains 16 residues. The CDR3 bases are TGTGCCATCAGAAGACTGGACAGGGCGGGAAATTCACCCCTCCACTTT. It is translated as CAIRRLDRAGNSPLHF.

The V call is TRBV11-2, the J call TRBJ1-1; D gene unclear. Germline assignment: CDR1 SGHAT and CDR2 FQNNGV. This CDR3 has 14 amino acids. V was clipped by 4 bases and J by 0 bases, with 9 bases between them. The CDR3 DNA reads as TGTGCCAGCAGCTATGTTGGGGTGAACACTGAAGCTTTCTTT. Translating it yields CASSYVGVNTEAFF.

V gene TRBV6-6 combines with J gene TRBJ1-6; a possible D gene is TRBD1 (6 bases). Trimming removed 5 bases from V and 11 bases from J, with 19 bases in between. The CDR3 runs to 15 residues. Germline CDR1 reads MNHNY; CDR2 reads SVGAGI (reference sequence). Written as DNA, the CDR3 is TGTGCCAGCAGTCCCCCGACAGGTACCTTTCCACCCCTCCACTTT. This codes for CASSPPTGTFPPLHF.

The chain couples TRBV29-1 to TRBJ1-2; D gene uncertain. Germline CDR1 reads SQVTM; CDR2 reads ANQGSEA. Between the trimmed V and J ends, which lost 4 bases and 2 bases, there was a span of 8 bases. CDR3 length equals 12 residues. The CDR3 is CSVGDTNYGYTF. The CDR3 region has the DNA TGCAGCGTTGGTGACACCAACTATGGCTACACCTTC.

V is TRBV27 and J is TRBJ2-3; maybe TRBD2 (5 bases). Germline V CDR1 and CDR2: MNHEY, SMNVEV (reference sequence). V was clipped by 0 bases and J by 3 bases, with 16 bases between them. The CDR3 length is 17 residues. CDR3 sequence (DNA): TGTGCCAGCAGTTTATCCCGAGCGGCTATGGGGACAGATACGCAGTATTTT. It translates to CASSLSRAAMGTDTQYF.